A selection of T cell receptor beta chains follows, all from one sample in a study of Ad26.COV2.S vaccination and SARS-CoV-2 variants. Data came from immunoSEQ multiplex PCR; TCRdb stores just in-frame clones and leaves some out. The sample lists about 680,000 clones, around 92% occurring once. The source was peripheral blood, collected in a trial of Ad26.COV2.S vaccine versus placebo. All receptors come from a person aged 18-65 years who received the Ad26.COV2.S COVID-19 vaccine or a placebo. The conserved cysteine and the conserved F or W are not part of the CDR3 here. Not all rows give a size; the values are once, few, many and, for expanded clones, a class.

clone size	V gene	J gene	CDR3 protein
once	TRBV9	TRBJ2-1	ASSVEYEQF
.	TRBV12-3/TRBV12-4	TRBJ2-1	ASSLEREQF
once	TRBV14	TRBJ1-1	ASSQVGSTEAF
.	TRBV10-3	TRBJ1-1	AVTGTGLNTEAF
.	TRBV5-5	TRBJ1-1	ASSSDRLSSNTEAF
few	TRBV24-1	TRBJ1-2	ATSPRDTSNYGYT
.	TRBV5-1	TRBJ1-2	ASSLAPMSYGYT
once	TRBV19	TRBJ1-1	ASSHIPTGGYGRTSTEAF
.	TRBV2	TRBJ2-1	ASRRIADYNEQF
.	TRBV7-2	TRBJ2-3	ASSLPLAGGTDTQY
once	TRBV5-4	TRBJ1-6	ASSLWGRFNSPLH
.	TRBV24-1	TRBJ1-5	ATQGRGIQPQH
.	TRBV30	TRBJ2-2	AWSYRVGGELF
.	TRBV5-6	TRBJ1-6	ASSLTAYNSPLH
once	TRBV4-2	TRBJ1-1	ASSQEDRSAEAF
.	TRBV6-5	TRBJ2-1	ASSYEGPPYNEQF
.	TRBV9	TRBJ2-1	ASSVVPGTNTYNEQF
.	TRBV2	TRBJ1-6	ASRWTGESPLH
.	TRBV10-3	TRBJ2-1	ATLAGRDNEQF
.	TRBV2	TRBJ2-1	ASRGGYNEQF
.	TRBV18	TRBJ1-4	ASSPRGQGLEKLF
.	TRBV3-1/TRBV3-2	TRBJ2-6	ASSQDSWSGANVLT
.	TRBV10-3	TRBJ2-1	AISGDRAEQF
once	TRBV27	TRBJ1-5	ASSFGDRGSAQH
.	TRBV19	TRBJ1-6	ASSPRDRGRHSPLH
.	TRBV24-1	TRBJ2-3	ATSDPTQGRDTQY